These T cell receptor beta chains were read from a single sample in a study of graft-versus-host responses after intestinal transplantation. Generated by immunoSEQ multiplex PCR, the TCRdb table keeps only in-frame clones and is missing some. The sample shows over 65,000 clones, under 95% of them seen only once. The antigens for these receptors are not known. This material consisted of unstimulated CD8+ T cells sorted from spleen or lymph node cells, taken before transplant. All receptors come from a human donor who was the organ donor for an intestinal transplant. CDR3s include the opening cysteine and the closing phenylalanine or tryptophan. D genes are given only for firm matches. Clone size is given for some rows only: seen once, a few or many times, or a class if the clone is expanded.

CDR3 DNA: TGTGCCAGCAGCCCGGGGGCCGAAAGGAAGACCCAGTACTTC; CDR3 protein: CASSPGAERKTQYF; D gene: .; J gene: TRBJ2-5; clone size: .; V gene: TRBV7-2
CDR3 DNA: TGTGCCAGCAGCAGAATAGCCGGCTATCAGCCCCAGCATTTT; CDR3 protein: CASSRIAGYQPQHF; D gene: .; J gene: TRBJ1-5; clone size: .; V gene: TRBV27
CDR3 DNA: TGTGCCAGTAGCCGGGACGGCATGCAAAGCTCCTATAATTCACCCCTCCACTTT; CDR3 protein: CASSRDGMQSSYNSPLHF; D gene: .; J gene: TRBJ1-6; clone size: .; V gene: TRBV19
CDR3 DNA: TGTGCCAGCAGTCAGCTGGGACAGGTGACAGATACGCAGTATTTT; CDR3 protein: CASSQLGQVTDTQYF; D gene: TRBD1; J gene: TRBJ2-3; clone size: .; V gene: TRBV6-6
CDR3 DNA: TGTGCCAGCATACCGGCAGCGAACACCGGGGAGCTGTTTTTT; CDR3 protein: CASIPAANTGELFF; D gene: .; J gene: TRBJ2-2; clone size: .; V gene: TRBV27
CDR3 DNA: TGTGCCAGCATGTGGCAAACCTACGAGCAGTACTTC; CDR3 protein: CASMWQTYEQYF; D gene: .; J gene: TRBJ2-7; clone size: .; V gene: TRBV2
CDR3 DNA: TGTGCCAGCAGCGTAGACCCAGCGGGAGGCACAGATACGCAGTATTTT; CDR3 protein: CASSVDPAGGTDTQYF; D gene: TRBD2; J gene: TRBJ2-3; clone size: .; V gene: TRBV9
CDR3 DNA: TGCGCCAGCAGCCAAGAGGGGCGGACCGGGGAGCTGTTTTTT; CDR3 protein: CASSQEGRTGELFF; D gene: .; J gene: TRBJ2-2; clone size: .; V gene: TRBV4-1
CDR3 DNA: TGTGCCAGCAGTCGTTGGATTACAGATACGCAGTATTTT; CDR3 protein: CASSRWITDTQYF; D gene: .; J gene: TRBJ2-3; clone size: .; V gene: TRBV5-5
CDR3 DNA: TGTGCCAGTAGCCCGGGGGCTTACGAGCAGTACTTC; CDR3 protein: CASSPGAYEQYF; D gene: .; J gene: TRBJ2-7; clone size: .; V gene: TRBV19
CDR3 DNA: TGCGCCAGCAGCTTGGCACCCAGGGGAAAGAAGTACTTC; CDR3 protein: CASSLAPRGKKYF; D gene: .; J gene: TRBJ2-5; clone size: once; V gene: TRBV5-1
CDR3 DNA: TGTGCCAGCAGCTTAGGGGTAGGCCCGGGGAGTAATTCACCCCTCCACTTT; CDR3 protein: CASSLGVGPGSNSPLHF; D gene: .; J gene: TRBJ1-6; clone size: .; V gene: TRBV7-6
CDR3 DNA: TGTGCCAGCAGCTTACCTCTGACGCGGGGCGAGCAGTACTTC; CDR3 protein: CASSLPLTRGEQYF; D gene: .; J gene: TRBJ2-7; clone size: few; V gene: TRBV7-2
CDR3 DNA: TGTGCCAGCAGCTACGCTCTAGAGTATGAGCAGTTCTTC; CDR3 protein: CASSYALEYEQFF; D gene: .; J gene: TRBJ2-1; clone size: .; V gene: TRBV7-2
CDR3 DNA: TGTGCCAGTAGTATCGGACTAGCGGGGGGTCAAGCATACAATGAGCAGTTCTTC; CDR3 protein: CASSIGLAGGQAYNEQFF; D gene: TRBD2; J gene: TRBJ2-1; clone size: few; V gene: TRBV19
CDR3 DNA: TGTGCCAGCAGCTTAGTGGGACACCGTCTGAACTCCACAGATACGCAGTATTTT; CDR3 protein: CASSLVGHRLNSTDTQYF; D gene: .; J gene: TRBJ2-3; clone size: .; V gene: TRBV7-9
CDR3 DNA: TGTGCCACCCGCCATGCAGATACGCAGTATTTT; CDR3 protein: CATRHADTQYF; D gene: .; J gene: TRBJ2-3; clone size: .; V gene: TRBV9
CDR3 DNA: TGCGCCAGCAGCTTATATCAGGGTACCTACGAGCAGTACTTC; CDR3 protein: CASSLYQGTYEQYF; D gene: .; J gene: TRBJ2-7; clone size: .; V gene: TRBV5-1
CDR3 DNA: TGTGCCAGCAGGACTAGCGGAAATCCTAGCACAGGTACGCAGTATTTT; CDR3 protein: CASRTSGNPSTGTQYF; D gene: TRBD2; J gene: TRBJ2-3; clone size: .; V gene: TRBV2
CDR3 DNA: TGTGCCAGCAGCCAAAACTCACAGTCCCACTCCTACGAGCAGTACTTC; CDR3 protein: CASSQNSQSHSYEQYF; D gene: .; J gene: TRBJ2-7; clone size: .; V gene: TRBV14
CDR3 DNA: TGTGCCAGCAGCCCGCAAGGGGACGAAGTAGGGGAGACCCAGTACTTC; CDR3 protein: CASSPQGDEVGETQYF; D gene: .; J gene: TRBJ2-5; clone size: .; V gene: TRBV9
CDR3 DNA: TGTGCCAGCAGTGAAACAAGCGCGAACTACAATGAGCAGTTCTTC; CDR3 protein: CASSETSANYNEQFF; D gene: .; J gene: TRBJ2-1; clone size: .; V gene: TRBV6-1
CDR3 DNA: TGTGCCAGCAGTTCAGGGGTCGAGCAGTACTTC; CDR3 protein: CASSSGVEQYF; D gene: .; J gene: TRBJ2-7; clone size: .; V gene: TRBV13
CDR3 DNA: TGTGCCACCAGCCCTGGACTAGCGGGGGGTAGCTACAATGAGCAGTTCTTC; CDR3 protein: CATSPGLAGGSYNEQFF; D gene: TRBD2; J gene: TRBJ2-1; clone size: .; V gene: TRBV15
CDR3 DNA: TGTGCCAGTAGTCTCCGGGATCCCTCGTACGAGCAGTACTTC; CDR3 protein: CASSLRDPSYEQYF; D gene: .; J gene: TRBJ2-7; clone size: .; V gene: TRBV19
CDR3 DNA: TGTGCCAGCAGCTTAGGCGGGACAGGGAACACAGAAGCTTTCTTT; CDR3 protein: CASSLGGTGNTEAFF; D gene: TRBD1; J gene: TRBJ1-1; clone size: .; V gene: TRBV13
CDR3 DNA: TGTGCCAGCAGTGGTTCGAAGTTAGGAGGGTCAAATAGCAATCAGCCCCAGCATTTT; CDR3 protein: CASSGSKLGGSNSNQPQHF; D gene: .; J gene: TRBJ1-5; clone size: .; V gene: TRBV6-1
CDR3 DNA: TGTGCCAGTACCGGGCTCCGGGGGGATGAGCAGTTCTTC; CDR3 protein: CASTGLRGDEQFF; D gene: TRBD2; J gene: TRBJ2-1; clone size: .; V gene: TRBV5-4
CDR3 DNA: TGTGCCAGCAGCTGCGACGCCGGGGAGCTGTTTTTT; CDR3 protein: CASSCDAGELFF; D gene: .; J gene: TRBJ2-2; clone size: .; V gene: TRBV11-1
CDR3 DNA: TGTGCCAGCAGCCTCAGTAACACTGAAGCTTTCTTT; CDR3 protein: CASSLSNTEAFF; D gene: .; J gene: TRBJ1-1; clone size: .; V gene: TRBV14
CDR3 DNA: TGCGCCAGCAGCTTGGAGGGGGTTGAGCAGTTCTTC; CDR3 protein: CASSLEGVEQFF; D gene: .; J gene: TRBJ2-1; clone size: .; V gene: TRBV5-1
CDR3 DNA: TGTGCCAGCAGTAAAATAGCGGGGAAACGGGGAGAGCAGTACTTC; CDR3 protein: CASSKIAGKRGEQYF; D gene: TRBD2; J gene: TRBJ2-7; clone size: .; V gene: TRBV7-2
CDR3 DNA: TGTGCCAGCAGCTTACAGGGGGCGTCCTACAATGAGCAGTTCTTC; CDR3 protein: CASSLQGASYNEQFF; D gene: TRBD1; J gene: TRBJ2-1; clone size: .; V gene: TRBV7-3
CDR3 DNA: TGCGCCAGCAGCCAGGAACAGGTGTACCAAGAGACCCAGTACTTC; CDR3 protein: CASSQEQVYQETQYF; D gene: .; J gene: TRBJ2-5; clone size: .; V gene: TRBV4-1
CDR3 DNA: TGTGCCAGCAGTTTATCAGCGGGGGGCCCCTTCTACGAGCAGTACTTC; CDR3 protein: CASSLSAGGPFYEQYF; D gene: TRBD2; J gene: TRBJ2-7; clone size: once; V gene: TRBV27
CDR3 DNA: TGTGCCAGCCGATGGACCGAGAGCACTGAAGCTTTCTTT; CDR3 protein: CASRWTESTEAFF; D gene: .; J gene: TRBJ1-1; clone size: .; V gene: TRBV6-1
CDR3 DNA: TGTGCCAGCAGTGGACGCGAGCAGTACTTC; CDR3 protein: CASSGREQYF; D gene: .; J gene: TRBJ2-7; clone size: .; V gene: TRBV11-3
CDR3 DNA: TGTGCCAGCAGCTCAAGGACCTACGAGCAGTACTTC; CDR3 protein: CASSSRTYEQYF; D gene: .; J gene: TRBJ2-7; clone size: .; V gene: TRBV7-2
CDR3 DNA: TGTGCCAGCAGTTTATTTCGGGGTACGCAGTATTTT; CDR3 protein: CASSLFRGTQYF; D gene: .; J gene: TRBJ2-3; clone size: .; V gene: TRBV27
CDR3 DNA: TGTGCCAGCAGTTTTCTAGGACAGCATAATGAAAAACTGTTTTTT; CDR3 protein: CASSFLGQHNEKLFF; D gene: .; J gene: TRBJ1-4; clone size: .; V gene: TRBV27
CDR3 DNA: TGCGCCAGCAGCTTGGATCAGGACTTGAACACTGAAGCTTTCTTT; CDR3 protein: CASSLDQDLNTEAFF; D gene: .; J gene: TRBJ1-1; clone size: .; V gene: TRBV5-1
CDR3 DNA: TGTGCCAGCAGCGTAGCTGAGACTGACTACTACGAGCAGTACTTC; CDR3 protein: CASSVAETDYYEQYF; D gene: .; J gene: TRBJ2-7; clone size: .; V gene: TRBV9
CDR3 DNA: TGCGCCAGCAGCCCGGGACAGGGCACAGATACGCAGTATTTT; CDR3 protein: CASSPGQGTDTQYF; D gene: TRBD1; J gene: TRBJ2-3; clone size: .; V gene: TRBV5-1
CDR3 DNA: TGCGCCAGCAGCCAAGTCGTCGGCGGGGGGAGCACAGATACGCAGTATTTT; CDR3 protein: CASSQVVGGGSTDTQYF; D gene: TRBD2; J gene: TRBJ2-3; clone size: .; V gene: TRBV4-1
CDR3 DNA: TGTGCCAGCAGCTCTGGGACGGACAGTAGCTCCTACGAGCAGTACTTC; CDR3 protein: CASSSGTDSSSYEQYF; D gene: .; J gene: TRBJ2-7; clone size: .; V gene: TRBV7-6
CDR3 DNA: TGTGCCAGCAGCCAAACCTCCTACAATTCACCCCTCCACTTT; CDR3 protein: CASSQTSYNSPLHF; D gene: .; J gene: TRBJ1-6; clone size: few; V gene: TRBV11-3
CDR3 DNA: TGTGCCAGCAGTTACCCGGGAGGGGACGGCAATCAGCCCCAGCATTTT; CDR3 protein: CASSYPGGDGNQPQHF; D gene: .; J gene: TRBJ1-5; clone size: .; V gene: TRBV6-5
CDR3 DNA: TGTGCCAGCAGCTTCTCCCGGGGTCTCTCTGGAAACACCATATATTTT; CDR3 protein: CASSFSRGLSGNTIYF; D gene: .; J gene: TRBJ1-3; clone size: .; V gene: TRBV13
CDR3 DNA: TGTGCCAGCAGTGTGAGTAGCCCAACCTCTGGAAACACCATATATTTT; CDR3 protein: CASSVSSPTSGNTIYF; D gene: .; J gene: TRBJ1-3; clone size: .; V gene: TRBV2
CDR3 DNA: TGCAGCGTTGAAGGACAGGGGAACGAGCAGTACTTC; CDR3 protein: CSVEGQGNEQYF; D gene: TRBD1; J gene: TRBJ2-7; clone size: .; V gene: TRBV29-1